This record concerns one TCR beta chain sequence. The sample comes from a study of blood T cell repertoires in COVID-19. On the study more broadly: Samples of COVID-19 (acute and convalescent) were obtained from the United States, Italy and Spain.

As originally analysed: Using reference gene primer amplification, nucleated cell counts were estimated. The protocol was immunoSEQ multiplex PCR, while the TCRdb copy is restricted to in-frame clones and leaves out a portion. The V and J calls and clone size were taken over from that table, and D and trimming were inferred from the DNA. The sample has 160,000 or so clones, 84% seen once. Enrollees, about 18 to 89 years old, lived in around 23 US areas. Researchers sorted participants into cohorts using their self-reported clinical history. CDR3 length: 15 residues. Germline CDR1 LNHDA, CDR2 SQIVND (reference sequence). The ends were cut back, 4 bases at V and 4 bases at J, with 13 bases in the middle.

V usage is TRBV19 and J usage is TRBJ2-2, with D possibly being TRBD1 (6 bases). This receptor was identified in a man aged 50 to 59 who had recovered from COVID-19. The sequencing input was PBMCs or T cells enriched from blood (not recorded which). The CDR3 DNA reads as TGTGCCAGTAGTAATACAGGGATGAGCACCGGGGAGCTGTTTTTT. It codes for CASSNTGMSTGELFF.